The present entry profiles one T cell receptor beta chain with its context. The data originate from a study of shared T cell receptors in the human thymus. The assay was immunoSEQ multiplex PCR, and TCRdb's table has in-frame clones only and misses some. The table lists about 380,000 clones, over 90% of them singletons. Sequencing was done on a sample of thymocytes. The receptor comes from a human donor.

DNA of the CDR3: TGTGCCAGCAGCTTCATAAGCGCTCCCCCGGAAGAGACCCAGTACTTC. Protein: CASSFISAPPEETQYF. This chain uses TRBV7-2 with TRBJ2-5; D unresolved. CDR1 and CDR2 from the germline V gene are SGHTA and FQGNSA. The CDR3 sequence is 16 residues long. Trimming took off 3 bases at V and 3 bases at J, with 17 bases between the two ends.